The entry that follows covers one T cell receptor (beta chain) sequence. The antigen is not known. Primers: 60 Vbeta forward and 13 Jbeta reverse. Produced via immunoSEQ multiplex PCR; TCRdb's table is partial and in-frame only. The sample holds about 220,000 clones, 82% seen once. This record comes from a study of cytomegalovirus exposure and HLA in healthy donors. The CDR3 is made up of 15 amino acids. The germline V gene has CDR1 GTSNPN and CDR2 SVGIG (reference sequence). V lost 0 bases to trimming and J lost 0 bases, with 11 bases between them. Whole-study results and caveats: Among the sequence variants, a highly shared cluster was likely an artifact of sequencing. Relative to equally common others, HLA-associated TCR beta chains showed greater clonal expansion in a later analysis.

The source is a woman aged 40 to 55 in good health and CMV-seropositive. The material sequenced was PBMCs. The J gene is TRBJ1-2, the V gene TRBV30; no reliable D call. The CDR3 reads CAWSVPVGANYGYTF. The DNA for the CDR3 is TGTGCCTGGAGTGTACCGGTCGGAGCTAACTATGGCTACACCTTC.